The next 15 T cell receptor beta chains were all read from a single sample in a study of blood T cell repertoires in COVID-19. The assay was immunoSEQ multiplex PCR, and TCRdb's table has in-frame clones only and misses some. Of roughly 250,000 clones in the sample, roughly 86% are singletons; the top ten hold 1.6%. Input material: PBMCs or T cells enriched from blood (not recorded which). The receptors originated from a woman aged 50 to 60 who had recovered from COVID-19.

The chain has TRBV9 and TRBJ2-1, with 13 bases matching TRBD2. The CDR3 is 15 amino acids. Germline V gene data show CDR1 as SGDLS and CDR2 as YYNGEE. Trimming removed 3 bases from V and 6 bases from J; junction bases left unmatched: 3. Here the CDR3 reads CASSAGLAGVNEQFF. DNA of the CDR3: TGTGCCAGCAGCGCAGGACTAGCGGGGGTCAATGAGCAGTTCTTC.

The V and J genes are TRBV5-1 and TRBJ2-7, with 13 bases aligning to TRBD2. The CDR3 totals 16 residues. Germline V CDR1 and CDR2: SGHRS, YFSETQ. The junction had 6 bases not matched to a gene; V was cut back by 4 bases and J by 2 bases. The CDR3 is CASSPFGTSGTYEQYF. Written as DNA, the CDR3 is TGCGCCAGCAGCCCTTTCGGGACTAGCGGGACCTACGAGCAGTACTTC.

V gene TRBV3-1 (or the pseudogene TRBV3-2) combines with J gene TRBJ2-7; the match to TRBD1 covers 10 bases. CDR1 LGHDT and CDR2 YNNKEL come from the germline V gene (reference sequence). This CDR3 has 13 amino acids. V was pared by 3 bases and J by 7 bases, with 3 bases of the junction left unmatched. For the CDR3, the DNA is TGTGCCAGCAGCCAGTCGGACAGGGGGGAGCAGTACTTC. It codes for CASSQSDRGEQYF.

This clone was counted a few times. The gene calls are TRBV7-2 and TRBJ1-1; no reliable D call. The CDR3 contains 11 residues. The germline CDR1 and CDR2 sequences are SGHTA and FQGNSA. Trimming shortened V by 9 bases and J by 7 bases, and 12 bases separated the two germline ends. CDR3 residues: CASLQTYEAFF. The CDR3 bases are TGTGCCAGTTTACAGACCTATGAAGCTTTCTTT.

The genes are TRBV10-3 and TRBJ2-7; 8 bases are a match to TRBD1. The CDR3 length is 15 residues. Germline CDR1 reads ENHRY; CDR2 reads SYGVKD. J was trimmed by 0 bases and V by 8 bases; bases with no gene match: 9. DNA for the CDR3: TGTGCCATCGGGGGGACAGGACAAAGCTCCTACGAGCAGTACTTC. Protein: CAIGGTGQSSYEQYF.

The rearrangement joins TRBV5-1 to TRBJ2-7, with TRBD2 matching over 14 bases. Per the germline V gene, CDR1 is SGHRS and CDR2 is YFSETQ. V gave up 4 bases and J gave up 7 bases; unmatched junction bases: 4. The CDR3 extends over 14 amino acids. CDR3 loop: CASSTGLAGEEQYF. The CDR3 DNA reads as TGCGCCAGCAGCACGGGACTAGCGGGAGAGGAGCAGTACTTC.

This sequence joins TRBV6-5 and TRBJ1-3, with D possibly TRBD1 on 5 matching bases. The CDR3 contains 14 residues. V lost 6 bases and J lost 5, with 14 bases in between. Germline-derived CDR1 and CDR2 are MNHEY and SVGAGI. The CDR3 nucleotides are TGTGCCAGCAGACCCGACAGCAGAAGAAACACCATATATTTT. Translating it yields CASRPDSRRNTIYF.

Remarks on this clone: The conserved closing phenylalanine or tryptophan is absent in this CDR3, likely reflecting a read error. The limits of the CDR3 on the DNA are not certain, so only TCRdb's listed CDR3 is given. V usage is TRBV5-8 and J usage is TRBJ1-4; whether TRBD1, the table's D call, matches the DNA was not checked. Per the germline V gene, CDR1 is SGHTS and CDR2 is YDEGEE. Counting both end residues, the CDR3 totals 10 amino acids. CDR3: CASSLRTVAV.

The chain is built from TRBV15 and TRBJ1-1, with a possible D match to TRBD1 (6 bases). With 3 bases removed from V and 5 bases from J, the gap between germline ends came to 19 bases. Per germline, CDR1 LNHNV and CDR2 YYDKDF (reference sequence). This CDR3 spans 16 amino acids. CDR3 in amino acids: CATSSNTGRVETEAFF. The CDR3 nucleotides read TGTGCCACCAGCAGTAATACAGGGAGGGTAGAAACTGAAGCTTTCTTT.

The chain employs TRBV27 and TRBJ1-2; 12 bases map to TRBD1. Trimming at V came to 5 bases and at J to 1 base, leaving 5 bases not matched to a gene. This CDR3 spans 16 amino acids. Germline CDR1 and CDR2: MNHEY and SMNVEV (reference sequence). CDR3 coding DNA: TGTGCCAGCAGTCCTGGGACAGGGGGCTTTAACTATGGCTACACCTTC. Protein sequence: CASSPGTGGFNYGYTF.

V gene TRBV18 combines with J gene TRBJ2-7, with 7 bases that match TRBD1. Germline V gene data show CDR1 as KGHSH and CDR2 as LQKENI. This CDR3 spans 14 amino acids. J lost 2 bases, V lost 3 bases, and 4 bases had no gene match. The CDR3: CASSPPGQPYEQYF. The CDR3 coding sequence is TGTGCCAGCTCACCCCCGGGACAGCCCTACGAGCAGTACTTC.

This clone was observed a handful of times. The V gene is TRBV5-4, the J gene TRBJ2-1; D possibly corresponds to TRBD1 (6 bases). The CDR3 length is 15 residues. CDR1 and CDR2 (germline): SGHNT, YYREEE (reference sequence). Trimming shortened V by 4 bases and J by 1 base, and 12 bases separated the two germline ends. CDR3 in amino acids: CASSRDKGSYNEQFF. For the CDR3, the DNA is TGTGCCAGCAGCCGGGACAAGGGTTCCTACAATGAGCAGTTCTTC.

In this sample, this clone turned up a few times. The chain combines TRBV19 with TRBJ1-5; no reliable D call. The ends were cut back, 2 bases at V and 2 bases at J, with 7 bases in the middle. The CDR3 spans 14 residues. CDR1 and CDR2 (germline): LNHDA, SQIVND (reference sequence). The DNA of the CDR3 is TGTGCCAGTAGTATATTTTCAGGCAATCAGCCCCAGCATTTT. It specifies CASSIFSGNQPQHF.

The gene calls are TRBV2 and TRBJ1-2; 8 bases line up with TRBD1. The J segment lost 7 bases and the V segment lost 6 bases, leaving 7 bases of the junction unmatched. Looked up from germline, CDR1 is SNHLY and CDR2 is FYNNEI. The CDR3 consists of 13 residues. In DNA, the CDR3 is TGTGCCAGCAGCGGACAGGGCGATCTTGGCTACACCTTC. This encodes CASSGQGDLGYTF.

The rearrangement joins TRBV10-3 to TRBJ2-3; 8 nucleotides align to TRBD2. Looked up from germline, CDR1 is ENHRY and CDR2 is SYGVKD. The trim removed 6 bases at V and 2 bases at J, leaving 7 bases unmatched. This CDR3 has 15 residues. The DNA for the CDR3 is TGTGCCATCAGGTCAGCGGGAGAGATCACAGATACGCAGTATTTT. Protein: CAIRSAGEITDTQYF.